A selection of T cell receptor beta chains follows, all from one sample in a study of post-analysis software for immune sequencing data. TCRdb used MiXCR to reprocess the PCR reads, holding one entry per CDR3 protein. This sample has roughly 700,000 distinct CDR3 sequences, with roughly 29% found just once. Material: blood. The receptor set was obtained from a girl aged 10 to 17 with multiple sclerosis. Each CDR3 is given with its conserved first and last residue. A D gene is named only where the DNA matches it firmly. Only part of the rows carry a size: once, few, many, or a class if the clone is expanded.

>14|TRBJ1-4|NA|NA|TRBV12-3/TRBV12-4
TGTGCCAGCCGTTCACAGACGACTAATGAAAAACTGTTTTTT
CASRSQTTNEKLFF
>11|TRBJ2-7|few|NA|TRBV6-2/TRBV6-3
TGTGCCACGCTGGAGGCCCACGAGCAGTACTTC
CATLEAHEQYF
>13|TRBJ1-2|few|NA|TRBV15
TGTGCCACCAGCAGAGATCCTGGCTATGGCTACACCTTC
CATSRDPGYGYTF
>17|TRBJ1-4|NA|NA|TRBV6-6
TGTGCCAGCAGTTACGTGGGCCGGCCAGCAACTAATGAAAAACTGTTTTTT
CASSYVGRPATNEKLFF
>15|TRBJ1-4|few|NA|TRBV15
TGTGCCACCAGCAGCAGACGGGCAGCTAATGAAAAACTGTTTTTT
CATSSRRAANEKLFF
>16|TRBJ2-4|few|TRBD2|TRBV5-1
TGCGCCAGCAGCTTGGAGGGTAGCGGGCAGAGGAACATTCAGTACTTC
CASSLEGSGQRNIQYF
>15|TRBJ2-5|few|NA|TRBV28
TGTGCCAGCAGCCCTAAGACAGGACTCCAAGAGACCCAGTACTTC
CASSPKTGLQETQYF
>15|TRBJ2-7|few|TRBD1|TRBV20-1
TGCAGTGCTGACCGGACAGGGCCCCGCTCCTACGAGCAGTACTTC
CSADRTGPRSYEQYF
>15|TRBJ2-1|many|TRBD1|TRBV12-3/TRBV12-4
TGTGCCAGCAGGACAGGGGCTCTGCGGGCAAATGAGCAGTTCTTC
CASRTGALRANEQFF
>16|TRBJ2-5|NA|NA|TRBV7-8
TGTGCCAGCAGCACGACAGGACAGCCGTCATGGAGGACCCAGTACTTC
CASSTTGQPSWRTQYF
>12|TRBJ2-5|many|NA|TRBV29-1
TGCAGCGTGGTCGAACGGGCTGAGACCCAGTACTTC
CSVVERAETQYF
>14|TRBJ2-2|NA|TRBD1|TRBV3-1
TGTGCCAGCATCCAACAGGGGGCCGGCGGGGAGCTGTTTTTT
CASIQQGAGGELFF
>17|TRBJ1-2|NA|TRBD1|TRBV5-1
TGCGCCAGCAGCCTCTCCGGACAGGGGAACACTAACTATGGCTACACCTTC
CASSLSGQGNTNYGYTF
>16|TRBJ2-5|NA|NA|TRBV5-1
TGCGCCAGCAGCTTGTCGACCGGGACGGCCCTCGGGACCCAGTACTTC
CASSLSTGTALGTQYF
>14|TRBJ1-2|once|NA|TRBV29-1
TGCAGCGTTGAAGGAGGACAGACTGACTATGGCTACACCTTC
CSVEGGQTDYGYTF
>17|TRBJ2-1|few|NA|TRBV4-1
TGCGCCAGCAGCCAAAAAGGACTTGGGGGGGCATACAATGAGCAGTTCTTC
CASSQKGLGGAYNEQFF
>13|TRBJ2-5|many|TRBD1|TRBV11-1
TGTGCCAGCAGCCAAAGACAGGGAGAGACCCAGTACTTC
CASSQRQGETQYF
>15|TRBJ1-1|NA|NA|TRBV9
TGTGCCAGCAGCATGACCGGGACACCAAACACTGAAGCTTTCTTT
CASSMTGTPNTEAFF
>15|TRBJ2-5|few|TRBD1|TRBV4-3
TGCGCCAGCAGCCGAACGACAGGGATTCAAGAGACCCAGTACTTC
CASSRTTGIQETQYF
>15|TRBJ2-7|few|NA|TRBV11-2
TGTGCCAGCAGCTTAGCCCAGGACAGACCCTACGAGCAGTACTTC
CASSLAQDRPYEQYF
>13|TRBJ2-7|NA|NA|TRBV28
TGTGCCAGCAGTTTAATTGGCCCTTTAGAGCAGTACTTC
CASSLIGPLEQYF
>15|TRBJ2-7|NA|TRBD2|TRBV6-5
TGTGCCAGCAGTCACCGGGCGGGAGGCTCCTACGAGCAGTACTTC
CASSHRAGGSYEQYF
>14|TRBJ1-5|NA|NA|TRBV27
TGTGCCAGCAGTTTTTGGGGCAAAGGGCAGCCCCAGCATTTT
CASSFWGKGQPQHF